This entry describes one TCR beta chain. In germline, CDR1 is MNHEY, CDR2 SMNVEV (reference sequence). J lost 10 bases, V lost 5 bases, and 13 bases had no gene match. This CDR3 is built from 15 residues. The source of the sample is a study of blood T cell repertoires in COVID-19. Repertoires were generated with immunoSEQ multiplex PCR, while TCRdb's copy carries only in-frame clones and drops some. The table shows 250,000 to 350,000 clones, with 88% occurring only once. V and J are TRBV27 and TRBJ2-4, with 8 bases that match TRBD2. Sequenced input: PBMCs or T cells enriched from blood (not recorded which). The receptor was derived from a woman in her twenties or thirties who had recovered from COVID-19. CDR3 region: CASSVAGTRGGIQYF. Written as DNA, the CDR3 is TGTGCCAGCAGTGTGGCCGGGACCCGGGGGGGTATTCAGTACTTC.